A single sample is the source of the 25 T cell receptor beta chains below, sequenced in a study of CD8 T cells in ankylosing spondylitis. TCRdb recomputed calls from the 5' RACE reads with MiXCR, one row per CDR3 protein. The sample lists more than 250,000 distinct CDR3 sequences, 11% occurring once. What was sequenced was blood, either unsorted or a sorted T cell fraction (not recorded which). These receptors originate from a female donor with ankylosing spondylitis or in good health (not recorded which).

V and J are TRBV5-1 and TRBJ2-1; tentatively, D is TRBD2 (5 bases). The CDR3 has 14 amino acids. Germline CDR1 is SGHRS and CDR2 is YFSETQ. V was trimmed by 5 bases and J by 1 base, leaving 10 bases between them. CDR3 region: CASRRTGSYNEQFF. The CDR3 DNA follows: TGCGCCAGCAGAAGGACGGGATCCTACAATGAGCAGTTCTTC.

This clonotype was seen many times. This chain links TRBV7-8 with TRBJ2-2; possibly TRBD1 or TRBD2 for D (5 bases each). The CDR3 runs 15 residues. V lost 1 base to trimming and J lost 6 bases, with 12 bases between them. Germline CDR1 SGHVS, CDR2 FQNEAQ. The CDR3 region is CASSLGNRRAGELFF. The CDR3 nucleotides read TGTGCCAGCAGCTTAGGAAACAGGCGGGCCGGGGAGCTGTTTTTT. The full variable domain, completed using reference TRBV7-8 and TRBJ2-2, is GAGVSQSPRYKVAKRGQDVALRCDPISGHVSLFWYQQALGQGPEFLTYFQNEAQLDKSGLPSDRFFAERPEGSVSTLKIQRTQQEDSAVYLCASSLGNRRAGELFFGEGSRLTVL.

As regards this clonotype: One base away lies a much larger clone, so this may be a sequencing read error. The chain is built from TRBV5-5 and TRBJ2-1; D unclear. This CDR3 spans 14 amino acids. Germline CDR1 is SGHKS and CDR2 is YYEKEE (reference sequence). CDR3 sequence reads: CASSLAHWRYEHFF. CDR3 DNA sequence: TGTGCCAGCAGCCTCGCCCATTGGAGATATGAGCATTTCTTC.

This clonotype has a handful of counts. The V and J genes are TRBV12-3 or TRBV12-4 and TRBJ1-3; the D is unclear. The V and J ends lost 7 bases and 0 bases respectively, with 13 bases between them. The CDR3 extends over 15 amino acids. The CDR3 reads CASIGRPSSGNTIYF. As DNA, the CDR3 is TGTGCCAGCATCGGTCGGCCGAGCTCTGGAAACACCATATATTTT.

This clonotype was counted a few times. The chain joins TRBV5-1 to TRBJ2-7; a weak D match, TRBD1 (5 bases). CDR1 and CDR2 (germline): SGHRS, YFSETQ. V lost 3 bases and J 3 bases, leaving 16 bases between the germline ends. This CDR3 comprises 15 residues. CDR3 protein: CASSSTQDSFYEQYF. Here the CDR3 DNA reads TGCGCCAGCAGCTCCACACAGGATTCCTTCTACGAGCAGTACTTC.

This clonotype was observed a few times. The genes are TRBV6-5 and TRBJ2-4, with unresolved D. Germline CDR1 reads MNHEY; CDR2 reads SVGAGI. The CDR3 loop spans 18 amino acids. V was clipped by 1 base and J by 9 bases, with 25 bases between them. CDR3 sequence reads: CASSYFTNQRPREVIQYF. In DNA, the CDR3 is TGTGCCAGCAGTTACTTTACAAACCAAAGACCTAGGGAAGTCATTCAGTACTTC.

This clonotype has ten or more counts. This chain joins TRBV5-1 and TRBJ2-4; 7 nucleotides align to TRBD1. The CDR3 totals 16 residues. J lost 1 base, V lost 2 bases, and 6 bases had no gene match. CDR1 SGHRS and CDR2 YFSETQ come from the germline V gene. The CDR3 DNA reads TGCGCCAGCAGCTTACAGGGGTCGTCGGCCAAAAACATTCAGTACTTC. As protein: CASSLQGSSAKNIQYF.

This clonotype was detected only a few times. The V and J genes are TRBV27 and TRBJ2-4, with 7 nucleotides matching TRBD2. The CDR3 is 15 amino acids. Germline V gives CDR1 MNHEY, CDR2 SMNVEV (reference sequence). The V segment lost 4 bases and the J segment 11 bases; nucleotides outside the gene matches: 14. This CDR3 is CASSSRLAKAFVQYF. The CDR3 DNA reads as TGTGCCAGCAGTTCCCGACTAGCTAAGGCATTTGTTCAGTACTTC.

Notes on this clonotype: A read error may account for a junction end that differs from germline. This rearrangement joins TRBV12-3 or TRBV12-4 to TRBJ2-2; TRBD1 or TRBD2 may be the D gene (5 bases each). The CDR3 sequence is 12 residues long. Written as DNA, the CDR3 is TGTGCCAGCAGTTCGGGGACCGGGCAGCTGTTTTTT. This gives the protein CASSSGTGQLFF.

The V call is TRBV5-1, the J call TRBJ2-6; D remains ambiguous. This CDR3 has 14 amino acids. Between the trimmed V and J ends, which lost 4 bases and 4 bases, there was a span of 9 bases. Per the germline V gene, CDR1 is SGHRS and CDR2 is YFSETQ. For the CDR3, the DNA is TGCGCCAGCAGCGTAGCTGGAGGGGCCAACGTCCTGACTTTC. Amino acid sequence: CASSVAGGANVLTF.

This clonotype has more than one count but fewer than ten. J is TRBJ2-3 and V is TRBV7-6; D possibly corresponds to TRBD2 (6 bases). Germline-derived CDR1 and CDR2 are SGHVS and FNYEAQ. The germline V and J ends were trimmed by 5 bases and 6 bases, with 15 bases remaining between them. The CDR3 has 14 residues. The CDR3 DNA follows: TGTGCCAGCAGCCGGGGGAGCTTTGCGGATACGCAGTATTTT. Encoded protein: CASSRGSFADTQYF.

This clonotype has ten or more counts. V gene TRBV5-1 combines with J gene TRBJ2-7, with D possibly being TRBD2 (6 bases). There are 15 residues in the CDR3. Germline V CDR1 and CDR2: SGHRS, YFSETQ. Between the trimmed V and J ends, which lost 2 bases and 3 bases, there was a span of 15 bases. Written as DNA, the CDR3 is TGCGCCAGCAGCTTACAAACGTCGGGGGTCTACGAGCAGTACTTC. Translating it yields CASSLQTSGVYEQYF.

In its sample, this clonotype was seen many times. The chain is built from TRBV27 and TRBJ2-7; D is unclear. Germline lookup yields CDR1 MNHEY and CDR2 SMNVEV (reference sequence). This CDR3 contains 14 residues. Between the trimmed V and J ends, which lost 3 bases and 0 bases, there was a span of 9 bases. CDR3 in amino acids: CASSFQAHSYEQYF. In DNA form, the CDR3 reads TGTGCCAGCAGTTTCCAGGCCCACTCCTACGAGCAGTACTTC.

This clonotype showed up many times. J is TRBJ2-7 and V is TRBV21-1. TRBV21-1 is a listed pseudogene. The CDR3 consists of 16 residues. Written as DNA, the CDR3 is TGTGCCAGCAGCAAGCGGTGCCTACATTGGTCCTACGAGCAGTACTTC. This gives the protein CASSKRCLHWSYEQYF.

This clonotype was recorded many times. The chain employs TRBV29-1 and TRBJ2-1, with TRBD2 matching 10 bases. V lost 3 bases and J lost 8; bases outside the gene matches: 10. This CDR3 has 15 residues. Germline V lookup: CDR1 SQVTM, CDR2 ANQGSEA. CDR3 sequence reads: CSVDDPQREGYEQFF. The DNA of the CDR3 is TGCAGCGTTGACGATCCCCAGCGGGAGGGGTATGAGCAGTTCTTC.

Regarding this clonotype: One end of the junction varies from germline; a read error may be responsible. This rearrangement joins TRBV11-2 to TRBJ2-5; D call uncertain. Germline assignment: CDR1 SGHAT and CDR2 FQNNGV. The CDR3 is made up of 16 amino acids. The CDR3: CACSPAVGMRRETQYF. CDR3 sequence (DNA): TGTGCCTGCAGCCCTGCTGTGGGGATGCGGCGGGAGACCCAGTACTTC.

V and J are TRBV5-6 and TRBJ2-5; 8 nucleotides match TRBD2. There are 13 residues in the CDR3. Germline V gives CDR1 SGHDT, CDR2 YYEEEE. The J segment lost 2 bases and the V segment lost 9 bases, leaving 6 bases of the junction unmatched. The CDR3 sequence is CAMSPGGQETQYF. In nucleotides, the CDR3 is TGTGCCATGAGCCCGGGGGGGCAAGAGACCCAGTACTTC.

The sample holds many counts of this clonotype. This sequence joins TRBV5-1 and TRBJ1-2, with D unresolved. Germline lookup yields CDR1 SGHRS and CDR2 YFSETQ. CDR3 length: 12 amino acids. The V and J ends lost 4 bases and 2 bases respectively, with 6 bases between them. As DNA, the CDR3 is TGCGCCAGCAGCCAGGAGAACTATGGCTACACCTTC. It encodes CASSQENYGYTF.

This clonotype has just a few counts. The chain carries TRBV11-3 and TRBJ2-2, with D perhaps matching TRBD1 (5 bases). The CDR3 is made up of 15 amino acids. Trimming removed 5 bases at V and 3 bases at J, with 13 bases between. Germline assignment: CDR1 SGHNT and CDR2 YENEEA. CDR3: CASSSTSGYTGELFF. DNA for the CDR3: TGTGCCAGCAGCAGCACCTCAGGGTACACCGGGGAGCTGTTTTTT.

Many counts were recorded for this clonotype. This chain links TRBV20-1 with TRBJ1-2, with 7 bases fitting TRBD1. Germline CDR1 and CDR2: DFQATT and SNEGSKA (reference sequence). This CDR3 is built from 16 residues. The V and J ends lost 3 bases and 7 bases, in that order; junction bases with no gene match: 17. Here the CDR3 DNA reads TGCAGTGCTAGTTGGGGGACAGCTACCGTTCCGGGTGGCTACACCTTC. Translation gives CSASWGTATVPGGYTF.

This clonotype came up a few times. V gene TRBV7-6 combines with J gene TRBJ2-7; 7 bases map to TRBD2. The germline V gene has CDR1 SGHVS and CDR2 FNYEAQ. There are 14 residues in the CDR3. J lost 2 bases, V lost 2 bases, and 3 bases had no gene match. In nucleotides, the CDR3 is TGTGCCAGCAGCTTAAGGGGAGGGACCTACGAGCAGTACTTC. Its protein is CASSLRGGTYEQYF.

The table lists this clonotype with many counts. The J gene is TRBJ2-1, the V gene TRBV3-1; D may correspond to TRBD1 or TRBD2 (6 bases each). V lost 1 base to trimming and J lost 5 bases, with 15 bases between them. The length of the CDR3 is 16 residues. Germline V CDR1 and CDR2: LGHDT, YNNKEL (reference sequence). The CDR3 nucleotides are TGTGCCAGCAGCCAAGTGTTCGAGGGGGGAAACAATGAGCAGTTCTTC. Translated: CASSQVFEGGNNEQFF.

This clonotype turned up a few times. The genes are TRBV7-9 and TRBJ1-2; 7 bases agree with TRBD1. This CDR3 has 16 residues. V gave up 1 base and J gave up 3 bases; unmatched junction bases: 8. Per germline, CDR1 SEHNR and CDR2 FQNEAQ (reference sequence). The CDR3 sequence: CASSLGGLGGDYGYTF. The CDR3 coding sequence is TGTGCCAGCAGCTTAGGGGGATTAGGGGGCGACTATGGCTACACCTTC.

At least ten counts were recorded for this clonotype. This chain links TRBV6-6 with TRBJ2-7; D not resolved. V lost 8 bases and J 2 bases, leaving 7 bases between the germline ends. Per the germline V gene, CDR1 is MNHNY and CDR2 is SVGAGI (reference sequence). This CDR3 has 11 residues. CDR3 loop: CASGHTYEQYF. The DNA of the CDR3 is TGTGCCAGCGGTCACACCTACGAGCAGTACTTC.

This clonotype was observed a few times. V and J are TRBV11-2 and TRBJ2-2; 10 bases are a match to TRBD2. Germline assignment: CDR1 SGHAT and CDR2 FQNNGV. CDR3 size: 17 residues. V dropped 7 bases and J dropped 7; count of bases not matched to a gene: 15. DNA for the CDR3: TGTGCCAGCATCCCCGGGGAGCTAGCGGGAGTTGGCGGGGAGCTGTTTTTT. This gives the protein CASIPGELAGVGGELFF.